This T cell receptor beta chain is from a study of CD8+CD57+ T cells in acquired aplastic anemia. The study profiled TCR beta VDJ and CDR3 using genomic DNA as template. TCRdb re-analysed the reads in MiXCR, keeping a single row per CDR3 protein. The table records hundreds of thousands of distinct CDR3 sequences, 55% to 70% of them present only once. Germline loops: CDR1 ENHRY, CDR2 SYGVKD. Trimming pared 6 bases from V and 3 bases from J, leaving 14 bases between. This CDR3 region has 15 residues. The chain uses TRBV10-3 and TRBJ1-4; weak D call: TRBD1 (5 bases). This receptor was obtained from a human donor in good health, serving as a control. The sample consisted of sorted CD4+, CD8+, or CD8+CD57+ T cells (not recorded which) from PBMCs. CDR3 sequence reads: CAISVTGGANEKLFF. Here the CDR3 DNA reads TGTGCCATCAGCGTAACGGGGGGAGCTAATGAAAAACTGTTTTTT.